This is a list of T cell receptor beta chains from one sample in a study of cytomegalovirus exposure and HLA in healthy donors. The data were produced by immunoSEQ multiplex PCR, yet TCRdb's version contains in-frame clones alone and is incomplete. The sample table sets out some 200,000 clones. The source material was PBMCs. These receptors came from a boy aged 5-17 years in good health and CMV-seronegative. Each CDR3 is given with its conserved first and last residue. A D gene is named only where the DNA matches it firmly.

d_gene: TRBD1; v_gene: TRBV7-2; j_gene: TRBJ2-7; CDR3nt: TGTGCCAGCAGCTTATGGGGGACAGGGGGCGCGGGGGACGAGCAGTACTTC; CDR3aa: CASSLWGTGGAGDEQYF
d_gene: TRBD1; v_gene: TRBV19; j_gene: TRBJ2-7; CDR3nt: TGTGCCAGTAGTATTTGGGCAGGGGGCGCTTCGAAAGAGCAGTACTTC; CDR3aa: CASSIWAGGASKEQYF
d_gene: TRBD1; v_gene: TRBV28; j_gene: TRBJ2-5; CDR3nt: TGTGCCAGCAGGATACAGGGGGCTGGGGAGACCCAGTACTTC; CDR3aa: CASRIQGAGETQYF
d_gene: NA; v_gene: TRBV19; j_gene: TRBJ1-2; CDR3nt: TGTGCCAGTAGTGGTCGGGAGGGGTTACTTGGATTC; CDR3aa: CASSGREGLLGF
d_gene: NA; v_gene: TRBV4-1; j_gene: TRBJ2-3; CDR3nt: TGCGCCAGCAGCCAAGATTCTAGGGGTCGGAGCACAGATACGCAGTATTTT; CDR3aa: CASSQDSRGRSTDTQYF
d_gene: NA; v_gene: TRBV9; j_gene: TRBJ1-6; CDR3nt: TGTGCCAGCAGCGTAGGTACAGCACCCCTCCACTTT; CDR3aa: CASSVGTAPLHF
d_gene: TRBD1; v_gene: TRBV6-5; j_gene: TRBJ1-2; CDR3nt: TGTGCCAGCAGTTACTCGAGGGGGCTTAACTATGGCTACACCTTC; CDR3aa: CASSYSRGLNYGYTF
d_gene: NA; v_gene: TRBV6-5; j_gene: TRBJ2-6; CDR3nt: TGTGCCAGCAGGCCAGACTATTCTGGGGCCAACGTCCTGACTTTC; CDR3aa: CASRPDYSGANVLTF
d_gene: TRBD2; v_gene: TRBV4-3; j_gene: TRBJ2-1; CDR3nt: TGCGCCAGCAGCCAAGATCACGTGGCTAGCGGGGGGGCGAGGTACAATGAGCAGTTCTTC; CDR3aa: CASSQDHVASGGARYNEQFF
d_gene: NA; v_gene: TRBV5-4; j_gene: TRBJ1-1; CDR3nt: TGTGCCGGCAGCTTCAGGGGCGGGAACACTGAAGCTTTCTTT; CDR3aa: CAGSFRGGNTEAFF
d_gene: TRBD1; v_gene: TRBV19; j_gene: TRBJ2-7; CDR3nt: TGTGCCAGTAGTGAAGCCGGGACAGGGGGATCCTACGAGCAGTACTTC; CDR3aa: CASSEAGTGGSYEQYF
d_gene: NA; v_gene: TRBV5-1; j_gene: TRBJ1-1; CDR3nt: TGCGCCAGCAGCGCCGGGGGAAGGGGGAACACTGAAGCTTTCTTT; CDR3aa: CASSAGGRGNTEAFF
d_gene: NA; v_gene: TRBV19; j_gene: TRBJ1-5; CDR3nt: TGTGCCAGTAGTTCCGGACACCTCAATCAGCCCCAGCATTTT; CDR3aa: CASSSGHLNQPQHF
d_gene: TRBD1; v_gene: TRBV28; j_gene: TRBJ2-2; CDR3nt: TGTGCCAGCAGTCGGGACAGCTCGAACACCGGGGAGCTGTTTTTT; CDR3aa: CASSRDSSNTGELFF
d_gene: TRBD1; v_gene: TRBV4-1; j_gene: TRBJ1-5; CDR3nt: TGCGCCAGCAGCCACCGACAGGGGGTGCAGCCCCAGCATTTT; CDR3aa: CASSHRQGVQPQHF
d_gene: TRBD2; v_gene: TRBV6-1; j_gene: TRBJ2-5; CDR3nt: TGTGCCAGCAGTGAAAAGCGGGGGGCCACGGGGGAGACCCAGTACTTC; CDR3aa: CASSEKRGATGETQYF
d_gene: TRBD1; v_gene: TRBV7-9; j_gene: TRBJ1-4; CDR3nt: TGTGCCAGCAGCCCTTGGACAGGAGCAACTAATGAAAAACTGTTTTTT; CDR3aa: CASSPWTGATNEKLFF
d_gene: NA; v_gene: TRBV7-9; j_gene: TRBJ1-2; CDR3nt: TGTGCCAGCAGCCCTACAGGGAACTATGGCTACACCTTC; CDR3aa: CASSPTGNYGYTF
d_gene: TRBD2; v_gene: TRBV9; j_gene: TRBJ2-1; CDR3nt: TGTGCCAGCAGCAGGAGTCCCGTCGGACTAGCGGGGGAGAGCTCCTACAATGAGCAGTTCTTC; CDR3aa: CASSRSPVGLAGESSYNEQFF
d_gene: TRBD1; v_gene: TRBV11-2; j_gene: TRBJ2-5; CDR3nt: TGTGCCAGCAGCGAAAGCGGGACAGGGAGTTGGGAGACCCAGTACTTC; CDR3aa: CASSESGTGSWETQYF
d_gene: NA; v_gene: TRBV30; j_gene: TRBJ2-3; CDR3nt: TGTGCCTGGAGTAGCCCCGACAGCTTGAACACAGATACGCAGTATTTT; CDR3aa: CAWSSPDSLNTDTQYF
d_gene: NA; v_gene: TRBV11-2; j_gene: TRBJ1-6; CDR3nt: TGTGCCAGCAGCTCACTAACGGCTACCAATTCACCCCTCCACTTT; CDR3aa: CASSSLTATNSPLHF
d_gene: TRBD2; v_gene: TRBV7-6; j_gene: TRBJ2-2; CDR3nt: TGTGCCAGCAGTCCGACGGGGGGGGCGTTGGCCGGGGAGCTGTTTTTT; CDR3aa: CASSPTGGALAGELFF
d_gene: TRBD2; v_gene: TRBV6-1; j_gene: TRBJ2-3; CDR3nt: TGTGCCAGCAGTGAAAATTTTGGGCAGAGACTAGCGGGGGGGAGGGATACGCAGTATTTT; CDR3aa: CASSENFGQRLAGGRDTQYF
d_gene: NA; v_gene: TRBV21-1; j_gene: TRBJ2-2; CDR3nt: TGTGCCAGCAGCACTGGACAGGGGTCGAACACCGGGGAGCTGTTTTTT; CDR3aa: CASSTGQGSNTGELFF
d_gene: TRBD1; v_gene: TRBV5-1; j_gene: TRBJ2-1; CDR3nt: TGCGCCAGCAGCTTTCAGGACAGGGACTACAATGAGCAGTTCTTC; CDR3aa: CASSFQDRDYNEQFF
d_gene: NA; v_gene: TRBV5-4; j_gene: TRBJ1-1; CDR3nt: TGTGCCAGCAGCTTGCAGGGAATGAACACTGAAGCTTTCTTT; CDR3aa: CASSLQGMNTEAFF
d_gene: TRBD1; v_gene: TRBV6-6; j_gene: TRBJ1-5; CDR3nt: TGTGCCAGCAGTAGACAGGGGGGGGGACAGCCCCAGCATTTT; CDR3aa: CASSRQGGGQPQHF
d_gene: NA; v_gene: TRBV5-1; j_gene: TRBJ1-4; CDR3nt: TGCGCCAGCAGCTTCAGTGCAACTAATGAAAAACTGTTTTTT; CDR3aa: CASSFSATNEKLFF
d_gene: NA; v_gene: TRBV7-8; j_gene: TRBJ1-2; CDR3nt: TGTGCCAGCAGCCCCGGGAGAGCCAGGGTAAACTATGGCTACACCTTC; CDR3aa: CASSPGRARVNYGYTF
d_gene: NA; v_gene: TRBV30; j_gene: TRBJ1-5; CDR3nt: TGTGCCTGGGGGAATGGACAGCCCAATCAGCCCCAGCATTTT; CDR3aa: CAWGNGQPNQPQHF
d_gene: NA; v_gene: TRBV20-1; j_gene: TRBJ1-4; CDR3nt: TGCAGTGCTACTAGGGAAAAACTGTTTTTT; CDR3aa: CSATREKLFF
d_gene: TRBD1; v_gene: TRBV7-9; j_gene: TRBJ1-2; CDR3nt: TGTGCCAGCAGCACTAGACAGGGGAAGGGTGGCTACACCTTC; CDR3aa: CASSTRQGKGGYTF
d_gene: NA; v_gene: TRBV9; j_gene: TRBJ1-3; CDR3nt: TGTGCCAGCAGCGTAGAACTCACAGGTGGAAACACCATATATTTT; CDR3aa: CASSVELTGGNTIYF
d_gene: NA; v_gene: TRBV7-9; j_gene: TRBJ1-1; CDR3nt: TGTGCCAGCAGCTCCGCCCTGTCGGCGGGCGGACGGACTGAAGCTTTCTTT; CDR3aa: CASSSALSAGGRTEAFF
d_gene: NA; v_gene: TRBV30; j_gene: TRBJ2-7; CDR3nt: TGTGCCTGGAGTTACGGGACCTACGAGCAGTACTTC; CDR3aa: CAWSYGTYEQYF
d_gene: TRBD1; v_gene: TRBV11-2; j_gene: TRBJ2-7; CDR3nt: TGTGCCAGCCGTACAGGGGGCGCGGACGACGAGCAGTACTTC; CDR3aa: CASRTGGADDEQYF
d_gene: NA; v_gene: TRBV4-1; j_gene: TRBJ2-4; CDR3nt: TGCGCCAGCAGCCAGGCGGCCCGAGGAGGGCCAGGGGCCAAAAACATTCAGTACTTC; CDR3aa: CASSQAARGGPGAKNIQYF
d_gene: TRBD1; v_gene: TRBV7-8; j_gene: TRBJ1-2; CDR3nt: TGTGCCAGCAGCTCCACGGACAGGCACCCCTACACCTTC; CDR3aa: CASSSTDRHPYTF
d_gene: NA; v_gene: TRBV5-1; j_gene: TRBJ2-3; CDR3nt: TGCGCCAGCAGCCACACAGGGAGGGCCGATACGCAGTATTTT; CDR3aa: CASSHTGRADTQYF
d_gene: TRBD1; v_gene: TRBV11-2; j_gene: TRBJ2-7; CDR3nt: TGTGCCAGCAGCTCGACAGGGGGCGAGCAGTACTTC; CDR3aa: CASSSTGGEQYF
d_gene: TRBD1; v_gene: TRBV12-5; j_gene: TRBJ1-3; CDR3nt: TGTGCTAGCAGGGGGACTGGAAACACCATATATTTT; CDR3aa: CASRGTGNTIYF
d_gene: TRBD1; v_gene: TRBV6-5; j_gene: TRBJ1-2; CDR3nt: TGTGCCAGCAGTAAAGATAAGGACAGGGTCTATGGCTACACCTTC; CDR3aa: CASSKDKDRVYGYTF
d_gene: TRBD2; v_gene: TRBV5-1; j_gene: TRBJ2-1; CDR3nt: TGCGCCAGCAGCTCCCGGACTAGCGGGGGACCCTACAATGAGCAGTTCTTC; CDR3aa: CASSSRTSGGPYNEQFF
d_gene: NA; v_gene: TRBV6-1; j_gene: TRBJ2-3; CDR3nt: TGTGCCATCAGGAGGTTCGACAGCACAGATACGCAGTATTTT; CDR3aa: CAIRRFDSTDTQYF
d_gene: NA; v_gene: TRBV5-4; j_gene: TRBJ1-6; CDR3nt: TGTGCCAGCACCTTCGGGGAAAATTCACCCCTCCACTTT; CDR3aa: CASTFGENSPLHF
d_gene: TRBD1; v_gene: TRBV11-2; j_gene: TRBJ2-7; CDR3nt: TGTGCCAGCAGCCCCGGGACAGGCGCCTACGAGCAGTACTTC; CDR3aa: CASSPGTGAYEQYF
d_gene: NA; v_gene: TRBV6-7; j_gene: TRBJ2-7; CDR3nt: TGTGCCAGCATCTGCGCTACGGGTTCCTACGAGCAGTACTTC; CDR3aa: CASICATGSYEQYF
d_gene: TRBD2; v_gene: TRBV28; j_gene: TRBJ2-3; CDR3nt: TGTGCCAGCAGCCTCGGGACTAGCGGGGACACAGATACGCAGTATTTT; CDR3aa: CASSLGTSGDTDTQYF
d_gene: NA; v_gene: TRBV20-1; j_gene: TRBJ2-3; CDR3nt: TGCAGTGCTACCGGCGGAGCTACGCAGTATTTT; CDR3aa: CSATGGATQYF
d_gene: NA; v_gene: TRBV30; j_gene: TRBJ1-5; CDR3nt: TGTGCCTGGAGCGATACAGACATCTCTTGGGAGCCCCAGCATTTT; CDR3aa: CAWSDTDISWEPQHF
d_gene: TRBD1; v_gene: TRBV4-1; j_gene: TRBJ1-5; CDR3nt: TGCGCCAGCAGCCAAGTCGACAGGGACAATCAGCCCCAGCATTTT; CDR3aa: CASSQVDRDNQPQHF
d_gene: NA; v_gene: TRBV7-9; j_gene: TRBJ1-2; CDR3nt: TGTGCCAGCAGCCCTGGCAATGGCTACACCTTC; CDR3aa: CASSPGNGYTF
d_gene: NA; v_gene: TRBV7-9; j_gene: TRBJ2-2; CDR3nt: TGTGCCAGCAGCGTCAGGGTCACCGGGGAGCTGTTTTTT; CDR3aa: CASSVRVTGELFF
d_gene: NA; v_gene: TRBV25-1; j_gene: TRBJ2-1; CDR3nt: TGTGCCAGCAGTGAACGGCCGGGACTCGACAATGAGCAGTTCTTC; CDR3aa: CASSERPGLDNEQFF
d_gene: TRBD1; v_gene: TRBV29-1; j_gene: TRBJ2-7; CDR3nt: TGCAGCGTTGAGGAGGGACAGGGGATCCACGAGCAGTACTTC; CDR3aa: CSVEEGQGIHEQYF